The 2 T cell receptor beta chains in this list originate from one sample, sequenced in a study of post-analysis software for immune sequencing data (dated by TCRdb to between 2014 and 2016). No antigen is known for these receptors. Library creation used PCR. TCRdb shows the sequencer as Illumina HiSeq 2500. To reduce PCR and sequencing biases, unique molecular identifiers were incorporated into the TCR beta cDNA libraries. TCRdb cleaned the public reads at Q25 with fastp, built clones with MiXCR and kept in-frame beta chains. Entries are consolidated by CDR3 protein sequence, retaining the most common genes and DNA. Across this sample there are 150,000 to 200,000 distinct CDR3 sequences, with 25% to 35% seen only once. The ten most abundant clones make up approximately 1.6% of the sample. General findings and caveats noted by the study authors: Patients showed significantly higher frequencies than controls for a handful of TRBV segments, among them TRBV5-6, TRBV5-1 and TRBV20-1.

Sequenced: blood. The receptors were sampled from a girl between 5 and 17 years old with multiple sclerosis.

The sample holds a few counts of this clonotype. V is TRBV10-3 and J is TRBJ1-6, with TRBD1 matching 7 bases. This CDR3 is built from 16 residues. From germline, CDR1 is ENHRY and CDR2 SYGVKD. V shed 3 bases, J shed 6 bases, and the junction held 8 bases outside the gene matches. For the CDR3, the DNA is TGTGCCATCAGTGATAGTCAGGGGGGATTTAATTCACCCCTCCACTTT. Protein: CAISDSQGGFNSPLHF.

This chain uses TRBV12-3 or TRBV12-4 with TRBJ2-1, with TRBD2 identical over 8 bases. Trimming at V came to 6 bases and at J to 7 bases, leaving 14 bases not matched to a gene. This CDR3 comprises 16 residues. In nucleotides, the CDR3 is TGTGCCAGCAGGGACCCGACGAGCGGGAGTAGAAATGAGCAGTTCTTC. It encodes CASRDPTSGSRNEQFF.